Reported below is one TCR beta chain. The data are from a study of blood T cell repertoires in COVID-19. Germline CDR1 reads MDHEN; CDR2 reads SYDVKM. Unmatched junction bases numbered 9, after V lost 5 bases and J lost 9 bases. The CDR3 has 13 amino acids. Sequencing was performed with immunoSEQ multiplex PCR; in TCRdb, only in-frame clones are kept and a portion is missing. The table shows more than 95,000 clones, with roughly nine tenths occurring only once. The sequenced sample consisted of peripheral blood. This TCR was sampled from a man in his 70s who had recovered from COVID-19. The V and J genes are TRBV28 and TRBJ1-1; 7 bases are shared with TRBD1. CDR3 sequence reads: CASSPRQGVKAFF. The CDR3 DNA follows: TGTGCCAGCAGTCCCCGACAGGGAGTTAAAGCTTTCTTT.